This TCR beta chain derives from a study of molecular identifiers for immune sequencing clone quantification. Each CDR3 protein gets one entry after TCRdb re-called the PCR reads with MiXCR. The data hold approximately 500,000 distinct CDR3 sequences, with about a fifth observed a single time. Study-level points and caveats: The share of molecules held by clones above 20 RNA copies was over 98% in effector cells and under 1% in naive cells.

When naive CD8 T cells were sorted, they were gated as CD8+CD4-CCR7+CD45RA+. CDR1 and CDR2 (germline): PRHDT, FYEKMQ (reference sequence). This CDR3 is built from 14 residues. On this clonotype itself: The antigen is not known. A junction boundary mismatches the germline segment, possibly from a read error.

This receptor was taken from a human donor in good health. Some libraries in this study had Jurkat cell RNA spiked in. This rearrangement joins TRBV13 to TRBJ1-2, with D perhaps matching TRBD1 (6 bases). The source material was naive CD8+ T cells from blood, with Jurkat cell RNA spiked in. Sample subset: FACS-sorted CD8+CD4-CCR7+CD45RA+ naive T cells. The CDR3 nucleotides read TGCGCCAGCAGCTTTACAGGGAGTAACTATGGCTACACCTTC. Translated: CASSFTGSNYGYTF.